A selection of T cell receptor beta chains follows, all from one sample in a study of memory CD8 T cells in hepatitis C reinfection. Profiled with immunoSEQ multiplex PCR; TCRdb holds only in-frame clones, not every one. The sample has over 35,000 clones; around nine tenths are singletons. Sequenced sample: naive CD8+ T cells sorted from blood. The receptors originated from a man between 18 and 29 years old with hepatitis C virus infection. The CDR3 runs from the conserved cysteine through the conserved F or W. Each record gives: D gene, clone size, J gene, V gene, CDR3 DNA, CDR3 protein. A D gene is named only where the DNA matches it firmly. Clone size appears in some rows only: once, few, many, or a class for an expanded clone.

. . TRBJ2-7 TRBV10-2 TGCGCCAGCAGGCAGTTTATTGGAGGGGAGCAGTACTTC CASRQFIGGEQYF
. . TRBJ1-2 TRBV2 TGTGCCAGCAGTGCGAGCAATAACTATGGCTACACCTTC CASSASNNYGYTF
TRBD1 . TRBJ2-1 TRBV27 TGTGCCAGCAGCATCACTCCCACAGGGGTGGATGAGCAGTTCTTC CASSITPTGVDEQFF
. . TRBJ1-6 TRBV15 TGTGCCACCAGCGGGGAGGGGAGTTCACCCCTCCACTTT CATSGEGSSPLHF
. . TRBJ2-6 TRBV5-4 TGTGCCAGCAGCGGAACAGGGACCGGGGCCAACGTCCTGACTTTC CASSGTGTGANVLTF
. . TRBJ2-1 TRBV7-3 TGTGCCAGCAGCCTAATACCAGACAGTTACAATGAGCAGTTCTTC CASSLIPDSYNEQFF
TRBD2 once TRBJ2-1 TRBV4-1 TGCGCCAGCAGCCCAGGACCGGGACTAGCGGGAGTAGGGAATGAGCAGTTCTTC CASSPGPGLAGVGNEQFF
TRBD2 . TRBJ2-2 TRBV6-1 TGTGCCAGCAGTGCGAGCACTAGCGGGAGCGGAAACACCGGGGAGCTGTTTTTT CASSASTSGSGNTGELFF
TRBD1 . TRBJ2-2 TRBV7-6 TGTGCCAGCAGCACGACAGGGCTTACCGGGGAGCTGTTTTTT CASSTTGLTGELFF
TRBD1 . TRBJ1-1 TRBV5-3 TGTGCCAGAACGACAGGGGAGATCACTGAAGCTTTCTTT CARTTGEITEAFF
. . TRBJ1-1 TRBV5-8 TGTGCCAGCAGCCACTATCGTGGGGCAGGCGAAGCTTTCTTT CASSHYRGAGEAFF